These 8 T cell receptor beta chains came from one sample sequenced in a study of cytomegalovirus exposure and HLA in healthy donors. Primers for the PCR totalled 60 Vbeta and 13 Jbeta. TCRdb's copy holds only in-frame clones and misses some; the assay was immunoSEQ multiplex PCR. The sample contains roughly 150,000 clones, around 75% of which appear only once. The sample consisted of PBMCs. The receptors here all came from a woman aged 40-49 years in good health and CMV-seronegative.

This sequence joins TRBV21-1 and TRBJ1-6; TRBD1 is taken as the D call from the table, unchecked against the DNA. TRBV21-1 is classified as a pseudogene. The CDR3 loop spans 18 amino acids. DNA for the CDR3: TGTGCCAGCAGGTCACAGGGGAGCGTAGTGTCCTATAATTCACCCCTCCACTTT. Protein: CASRSQGSVVSYNSPLHF.

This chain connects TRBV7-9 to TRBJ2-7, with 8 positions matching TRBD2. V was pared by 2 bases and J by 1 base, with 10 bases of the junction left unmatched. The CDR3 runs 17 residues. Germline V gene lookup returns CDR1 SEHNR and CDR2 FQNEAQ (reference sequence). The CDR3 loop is CASSLSAGGGYSYEQYF. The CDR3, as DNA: TGTGCCAGCAGCTTATCCGCCGGCGGGGGGTATTCCTACGAGCAGTACTTC.

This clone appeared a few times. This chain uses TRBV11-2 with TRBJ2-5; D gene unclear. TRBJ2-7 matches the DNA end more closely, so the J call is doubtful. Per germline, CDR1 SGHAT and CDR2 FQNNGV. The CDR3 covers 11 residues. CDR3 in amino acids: CASSLFSEQYF. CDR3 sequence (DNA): TGTGCCAGCAGCCTCTTCTCCGAGCAGTACTTC.

CDR3 bases: TGTGCCAGCAGTTATCTCGGGACAGGGATGACCGGGGAGCTGTTTTTT. Translated: CASSYLGTGMTGELFF. V and J are TRBV6-6 and TRBJ2-2, with 9 bases matching TRBD1. The CDR3 spans 16 residues. V was clipped by 3 bases and J by 5 bases; unmatched bases: 7. CDR1 and CDR2 (germline): MNHNY, SVGAGI (reference sequence).

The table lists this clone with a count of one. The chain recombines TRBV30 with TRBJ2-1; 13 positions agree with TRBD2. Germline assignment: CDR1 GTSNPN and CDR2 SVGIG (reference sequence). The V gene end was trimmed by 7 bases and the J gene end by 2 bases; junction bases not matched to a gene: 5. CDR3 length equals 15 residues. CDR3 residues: CASTSGGGAYNEQFF. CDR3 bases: TGTGCCTCTACTAGCGGGGGGGGCGCCTACAATGAGCAGTTCTTC.

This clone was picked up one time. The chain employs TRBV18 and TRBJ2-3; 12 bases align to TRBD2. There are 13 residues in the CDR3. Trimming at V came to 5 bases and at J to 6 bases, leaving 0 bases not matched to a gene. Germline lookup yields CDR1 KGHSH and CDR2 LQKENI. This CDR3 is CASSGLAGDTQYF. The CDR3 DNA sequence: TGTGCCAGCTCAGGACTAGCGGGGGATACGCAGTATTTT.

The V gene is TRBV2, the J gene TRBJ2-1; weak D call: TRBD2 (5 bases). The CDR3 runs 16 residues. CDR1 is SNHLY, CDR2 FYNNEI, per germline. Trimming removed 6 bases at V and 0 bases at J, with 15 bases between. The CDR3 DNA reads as TGTGCCAGCAGCGGCTTCGGACTCAGCTCCTACAATGAGCAGTTCTTC. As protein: CASSGFGLSSYNEQFF.

DNA for the CDR3: TGTGCCAGCAGCCCCCTCACGGGGAATAGGGCGGACACTGAAGCTTTCTTT. This sequence encodes CASSPLTGNRADTEAFF. This chain links TRBV5-8 with TRBJ1-1; D remains ambiguous. The germline CDR1 and CDR2 sequences are SGHTS and YDEGEE. This CDR3 is 17 amino acids long. V gave up 4 bases and J gave up 3 bases, with 22 bases separating them.